Below are 29 T cell receptor beta chains sequenced from a single sample in a study of identical twins (TCRdb year 2016). Libraries came from 5' RACE. Sequencing was performed on an Illumina HiSeq 2000. TCRdb reprocessing: public reads trimmed at Q25 with fastp, clones called with MiXCR, in-frame beta chains kept. Each entry merges the rows of one CDR3 protein and shows their most common DNA and genes. Recorded for this sample are over 200,000 distinct CDR3 sequences; 6.5% to 8% of them occurred a single time. The ten most abundant clones make up more than 12% of the sample. A further study also used this sample, focusing on T cells expressing NK-cell markers.

The source material was CD8+ T cells sorted from blood. All receptors derive from a woman in her late teens or twenties in good health.

This clonotype was detected many times. V usage is TRBV7-2 and J usage is TRBJ2-1; 8 bases match TRBD2. The J segment lost 7 bases and the V segment lost 3 bases, leaving 2 bases of the junction unmatched. The CDR3 length is 13 residues. Germline CDR1 SGHTA, CDR2 FQGNSA. In DNA, the CDR3 is TGTGCCAGCAGCTTCAGCGGGGGAAATGAGCAGTTCTTC. Its translation: CASSFSGGNEQFF.

In its sample, this clonotype was seen a few times. This chain connects TRBV4-1 to TRBJ2-3, with D hard to call. CDR3 size: 15 residues. Germline V gene sequence: CDR1 MGHRA, CDR2 YSYEKL. The V gene lost 2 bases and the J gene lost 4 bases, with 13 bases spanning the gap. CDR3 sequence (DNA): TGCGCCAGCAGCCAATCTCGTGACACTTCAGATACGCAGTATTTT. Translation: CASSQSRDTSDTQYF.

This chain uses TRBV2 with TRBJ1-1; D is uncertain. Germline V lookup: CDR1 SNHLY, CDR2 FYNNEI. V was shortened by 8 bases and J by 5 bases, with 9 bases between the two germline ends. The CDR3 spans 11 residues. CDR3 sequence: CASEIRTEAFF. The CDR3 DNA follows: TGTGCCAGCGAAATTCGGACTGAAGCTTTCTTT.

The chain uses TRBV7-2 and TRBJ2-3; either TRBD1 or TRBD2 may supply D (6 bases each). This CDR3 spans 16 amino acids. The germline CDR1 and CDR2 sequences are SGHTA and FQGNSA. V gave up 0 bases and J gave up 1 base, with 11 bases separating them. CDR3 sequence (DNA): TGTGCCAGCAGCTTAGCGTTGAGGGGGGGCACAGATACGCAGTATTTT. It codes for CASSLALRGGTDTQYF.

There are a few counts of this clonotype. This chain uses TRBV12-3 or TRBV12-4 with TRBJ1-1; a weak D match, TRBD1 (5 bases). The CDR3 totals 12 residues. Trimming left V 1 base short and J 6 bases short, with 6 bases between. The CDR3 nucleotides read TGTGCCAGCAGTTTAGTGGGGCCTGAAGCTTTCTTT. Its translation: CASSLVGPEAFF.

The genes are TRBV20-1 and TRBJ2-1; D is unresolved. Between the trimmed V and J ends, which lost 5 bases and 8 bases, there was a span of 10 bases. The CDR3 length is 11 residues. CDR1 and CDR2 (germline): DFQATT, SNEGSKA (reference sequence). The CDR3 sequence is CSAARVYEQFF. Here the CDR3 DNA reads TGCAGTGCTGCGCGCGTCTATGAGCAGTTCTTC.

This clonotype was seen a handful of times. The J gene is TRBJ2-7, the V gene TRBV3-1, with a tentative D call TRBD2 (7 bases). V shed 0 bases and J shed 5 bases, with 11 bases lying between them. The CDR3 length is 14 residues. The V gene's germline CDR1 is LGHDT and CDR2 YNNKEL (reference sequence). CDR3 sequence: CASSQDGGLHEQYF. The CDR3 DNA reads as TGTGCCAGCAGCCAAGACGGGGGGCTCCACGAGCAGTACTTC.

The V and J genes are TRBV20-1 and TRBJ2-1; maybe TRBD2 (6 bases). With 6 bases removed from V and 8 bases from J, the gap between germline ends came to 20 bases. The CDR3 runs 14 residues. Germline V gene data show CDR1 as DFQATT and CDR2 as SNEGSKA (reference sequence). The DNA of the CDR3 is TGCAGTGCCGGGATCCGCGAAGGGAGGCATGAGCAGTTCTTC. As protein: CSAGIREGRHEQFF.

This clonotype was recorded a few times. The V call is TRBV5-6, the J call TRBJ2-7; no clear D. CDR3 length: 14 residues. In germline, CDR1 is SGHDT, CDR2 YYEEEE. The V gene lost 2 bases and the J gene lost 2 bases, with 11 bases spanning the gap. CDR3 in amino acids: CASSFSHDTYEQYF. In nucleotides, the CDR3 is TGTGCCAGCAGCTTTTCTCATGATACCTACGAGCAGTACTTC.

The genes are TRBV12-5 and TRBJ2-7, with TRBD1 matching over 9 bases. With V trimmed by 0 bases and J by 2 bases, 8 bases remained unmatched. The CDR3 loop spans 17 amino acids. Germline CDR1 reads LGHNT; CDR2 reads FRNRAP. The CDR3 sequence: CASGLVMVTGGTYEQYF. The CDR3 nucleotides read TGTGCTAGTGGTTTGGTAATGGTGACAGGGGGGACCTACGAGCAGTACTTC. Using reference TRBV12-5 and TRBJ2-7 for the parts outside the CDR3, the full variable domain is DARVTQTPRHKVTEMGQEVTMRCQPILGHNTVFWYRQTMMQGLELLAYFRNRAPLDDSGMPKDRFSAEMPDATLATLKIQPSEPRDSAVYFCASGLVMVTGGTYEQYFGPGTRLTVT.

This chain links TRBV7-9 with TRBJ2-1, with D tentatively TRBD2 (6 bases). This CDR3 is built from 17 residues. Trimming took 5 bases from V and 4 from J, leaving 21 bases between them. Germline values: CDR1 SEHNR, CDR2 FQNEAQ (reference sequence). CDR3 amino acids: CASSARDSEGRYNEQFF. The CDR3 region has the DNA TGTGCCAGCAGCGCCCGGGACTCCGAGGGGAGATACAATGAGCAGTTCTTC.

This clonotype appeared a few times. This chain uses TRBV12-3 or TRBV12-4 with TRBJ2-5, with unresolved D. The CDR3 has 13 amino acids. Trimming took 6 bases from V and 4 from J, leaving 12 bases between them. The CDR3 reads CASRPSPPETQYF. For the CDR3, the DNA is TGTGCCAGCAGGCCGAGTCCCCCAGAGACCCAGTACTTC.

The chain employs TRBV9 and TRBJ1-6, with a tentative D call TRBD1 (5 bases). Germline V CDR1 and CDR2: SGDLS, YYNGEE. The CDR3 spans 16 residues. V was shortened by 4 bases and J by 3 bases, with 14 bases between the two germline ends. CDR3 loop: CASSPKSGGYNSPLHF. The CDR3 nucleotides are TGTGCCAGCAGCCCCAAATCGGGGGGCTATAATTCACCCCTCCACTTT.

This clonotype was seen a few times. The rearrangement joins TRBV4-1 to TRBJ2-7, with 11 bases identical to TRBD2. Germline V gene lookup returns CDR1 MGHRA and CDR2 YSYEKL. The CDR3 runs 15 residues. V gave up 5 bases and J gave up 3 bases; unmatched junction bases: 6. The CDR3 sequence is CASSVAGGPGYEQYF. Here the CDR3 DNA reads TGCGCCAGCAGCGTAGCGGGAGGGCCGGGCTACGAGCAGTACTTC.

This clonotype has a handful of counts. The chain uses TRBV4-3 and TRBJ2-4; 9 bases map to TRBD2. Germline V gene data show CDR1 as LGHNA and CDR2 as YSLEER. Trimming cost V 4 bases and J 5 bases; bases outside gene matches: 15. This CDR3 comprises 18 residues. This CDR3 reads CASSRSLLQRGVENIQYF. CDR3 DNA sequence: TGCGCCAGCAGCCGGTCTCTCCTTCAGCGGGGGGTAGAAAACATTCAGTACTTC.

This clonotype has a handful of counts. The chain uses TRBV5-5 and TRBJ2-1; 8 bases match TRBD1. The V gene end was trimmed by 1 base and the J gene end by 2 bases; junction bases not matched to a gene: 5. The CDR3 covers 16 residues. Germline CDR1 SGHKS, CDR2 YYEKEE (reference sequence). The CDR3 DNA reads as TGTGCCAGCAGCTTGTTTCTGGACAGGGCCTACAATGAGCAGTTCTTC. This codes for CASSLFLDRAYNEQFF.

In its sample, this clonotype was seen many times. V and J are TRBV12-3 or TRBV12-4 and TRBJ2-1; 8 nucleotides match TRBD2. There are 19 residues in the CDR3. With V trimmed by 3 bases and J by 2 bases, 15 bases remained unmatched. The CDR3 bases are TGTGCCAGCAGTTTCCGCGACCTCAGCGGGAGTTGGACCTACAATGAGCAGTTCTTC. Protein product: CASSFRDLSGSWTYNEQFF.

This clonotype occurred a few times. The CDR3 DNA follows: TGTGCCAGCACCCTTAGCGGGATCTCCTACAATGAGCAGTTCTTC. Translated: CASTLSGISYNEQFF. The chain employs TRBV2 and TRBJ2-1, with 8 bases that match TRBD2. Germline CDR1 and CDR2: SNHLY and FYNNEI. The trim removed 7 bases at V and 0 bases at J, leaving 5 bases unmatched. This CDR3 is built from 15 residues.

This clonotype was observed many times. CDR3 nucleotide sequence: TGTGCCACCAGCAGAGATCAGCCGGACAGAGTAAATGAAAAACTGTTTTTT. Its protein product is CATSRDQPDRVNEKLFF. The chain uses TRBV15 and TRBJ1-4; tentatively, D is TRBD1 (6 bases). Germline V lookup: CDR1 LNHNV, CDR2 YYDKDF (reference sequence). V shed 0 bases and J shed 5 bases, with 16 bases lying between them. CDR3 size: 17 residues. The entire variable domain, with the rest obtained from reference TRBV15 and TRBJ1-4, is as follows: DAMVIQNPRYQVTQFGKPVTLSCSQTLNHNVMYWYQQKSSQAPKLLFHYYDKDFNNEADTPDNFQSRRPNTSFCFLDIRSPGLGDTAMYLCATSRDQPDRVNEKLFFGSGTQLSVL.

The chain carries TRBV12-3 or TRBV12-4 and TRBJ1-2; D remains unclear. The CDR3 sequence is 15 residues long. The germline V and J ends were trimmed by 3 bases and 8 bases, with 19 bases remaining between them. The CDR3 DNA is TGTGCCAGCAGTTTTGGACCATGGGCGCCCGGGGGCTACACCTTC. It encodes CASSFGPWAPGGYTF.

The chain joins TRBV12-3 or TRBV12-4 to TRBJ2-3, with D possibly matching TRBD2 (5 bases). This CDR3 spans 13 amino acids. V was clipped by 5 bases and J by 4 bases, with 10 bases between them. The CDR3, as DNA: TGTGCCAGCAGTATCGCGGGCCCAGATACGCAGTATTTT. Encoded protein: CASSIAGPDTQYF.

J is TRBJ2-5 and V is TRBV29-1; the D is unclear. V lost 1 base and J lost 2, with 8 bases in between. CDR1 SQVTM and CDR2 ANQGSEA come from the germline V gene. The CDR3 covers 13 residues. The DNA for the CDR3 is TGCAGCGTTGAAGGGTGGTCACAAGAGACCCAGTACTTC. This gives the protein CSVEGWSQETQYF.

This clonotype was observed many times. CDR3 sequence: CASSSSGTGAEAFF. The CDR3 bases are TGTGCCAGCAGCTCATCCGGGACCGGCGCTGAAGCTTTCTTT. The rearrangement uses TRBV9 and TRBJ1-1; D possibly corresponds to TRBD1 (5 bases). Germline V CDR1 and CDR2: SGDLS, YYNGEE. The CDR3 is 14 amino acids. Trimming stripped 4 bases from V and 6 bases from J, with 16 bases between.

This clonotype was observed at least ten times. This rearrangement joins TRBV6-2 or TRBV6-3 to TRBJ2-1; D unclear. The CDR3 runs to 13 residues. Per germline, CDR1 MNHEY and CDR2 SVGEGT. V lost 5 bases and J lost 7, with 12 bases in between. CDR3 bases: TGTGCCAGCAGTAACGGAGCAGTGAATGAGCAGTTCTTC. Encoded protein: CASSNGAVNEQFF.

The chain is built from TRBV3-1 and TRBJ1-5; tentative D call: TRBD1 (5 bases). Trimming stripped 0 bases from V and 8 bases from J, with 5 bases between. Germline CDR1 reads LGHDT; CDR2 reads YNNKEL (reference sequence). This CDR3 contains 12 residues. CDR3 nucleotide sequence: TGTGCCAGCAGCCAAGAGGGGGAGCCCCAGCATTTT. This gives the protein CASSQEGEPQHF.

This clonotype has at least ten counts. The V gene is TRBV12-3 or TRBV12-4, the J gene TRBJ2-7; 10 nucleotides line up with TRBD1. J lost 4 bases, V lost 1 base, and 1 base had no gene match. The CDR3 has 14 amino acids. The CDR3 sequence is CASSLGTGGYEQYF. The CDR3 bases are TGTGCCAGCAGTTTAGGGACAGGGGGTTACGAGCAGTACTTC.

This clonotype has a handful of counts. The V gene is TRBV27, the J gene TRBJ2-1; 9 positions agree with TRBD2. Germline assignment: CDR1 MNHEY and CDR2 SMNVEV (reference sequence). The CDR3 has 16 residues. Losses at the gene ends were 2 bases for V and 6 bases for J; bases not matched to a gene: 8. For the CDR3, the DNA is TGTGCCAGCAGTTTAGGGGGCGGGGGGGCGTCCAATGAGCAGTTCTTC. Translation: CASSLGGGGASNEQFF.

This clonotype was counted many times. The chain joins TRBV5-1 to TRBJ2-7, with D unresolved. Looked up from germline, CDR1 is SGHRS and CDR2 is YFSETQ. The CDR3 contains 18 residues. Trimming took 0 bases from V and 2 from J, leaving 21 bases between them. The CDR3 sequence: CASSLESKAGFGAYEQYF. The CDR3 DNA follows: TGCGCCAGCAGCTTGGAAAGTAAAGCCGGATTTGGGGCCTACGAGCAGTACTTC.

This clonotype showed up just a few times. This sequence joins TRBV27 and TRBJ1-2, with 8 positions matching TRBD1. The V gene end was trimmed by 1 base and the J gene end by 8 bases; junction bases not matched to a gene: 12. This CDR3 is 16 amino acids long. In germline, CDR1 is MNHEY, CDR2 SMNVEV (reference sequence). The CDR3 DNA reads as TGTGCCAGCAGTTTATTAGCCCCCCAGGGGGCCCGGGGCTACACCTTC. This codes for CASSLLAPQGARGYTF.